This entry concerns a single T cell receptor beta chain. This entry belongs to a study of blood T cells in healthy people across ages. PBMCs numbering at least 6.5 million were isolated per sample. With a J-beta primer mix and a sample-barcoded 5' primer, a second PCR ran roughly 6 to 11 cycles. With 12 random nucleotides, a template-switch adaptor tagged each individual cDNA molecule. TCRdb redid the calling of the 5' RACE reads with MiXCR, one entry per CDR3 protein. The sample lists some 1.8 million distinct CDR3 sequences; 39% were seen once. Germline assignment: CDR1 LGHNA and CDR2 YSLEER. CDR3 length: 15 residues.

The J gene is TRBJ2-4, the V gene TRBV4-3, with a weak D call TRBD1 (6 bases). The J call is in doubt because the DNA end fits TRBJ2-5 better. This receptor was identified in a human donor in good health. The sample was blood. The CDR3 here is CASSQDVGQQETQYF. The DNA for the CDR3 is TGCGCCAGCAGCCAAGATGTAGGACAGCAAGAGACCCAGTACTTC.